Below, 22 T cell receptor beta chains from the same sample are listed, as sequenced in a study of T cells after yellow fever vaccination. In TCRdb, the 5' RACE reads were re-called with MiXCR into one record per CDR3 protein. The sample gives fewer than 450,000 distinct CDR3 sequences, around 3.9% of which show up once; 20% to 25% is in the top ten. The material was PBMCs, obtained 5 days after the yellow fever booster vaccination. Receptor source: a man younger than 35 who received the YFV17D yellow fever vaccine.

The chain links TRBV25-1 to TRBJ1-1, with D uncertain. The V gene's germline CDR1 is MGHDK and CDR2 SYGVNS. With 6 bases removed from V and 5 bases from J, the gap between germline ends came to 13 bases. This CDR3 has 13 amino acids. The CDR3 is CASSAEEGTEAFF. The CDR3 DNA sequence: TGTGCCAGCAGCGCGGAGGAGGGAACTGAAGCTTTCTTT.

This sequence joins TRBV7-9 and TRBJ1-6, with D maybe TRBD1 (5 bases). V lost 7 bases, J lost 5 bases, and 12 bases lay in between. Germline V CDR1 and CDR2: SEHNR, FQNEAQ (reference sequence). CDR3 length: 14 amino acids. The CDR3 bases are TGTGCCAGCACCCGGGACCTCCATAATTCACCCCTCCACTTT. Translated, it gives CASTRDLHNSPLHF.

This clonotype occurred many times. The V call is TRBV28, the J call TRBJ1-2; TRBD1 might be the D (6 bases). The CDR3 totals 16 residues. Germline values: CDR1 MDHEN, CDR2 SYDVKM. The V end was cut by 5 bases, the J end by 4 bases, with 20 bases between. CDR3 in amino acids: CASSLEQGPDPYGYTF. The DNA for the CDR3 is TGTGCCAGCAGTCTGGAGCAGGGGCCGGACCCCTATGGCTACACCTTC.

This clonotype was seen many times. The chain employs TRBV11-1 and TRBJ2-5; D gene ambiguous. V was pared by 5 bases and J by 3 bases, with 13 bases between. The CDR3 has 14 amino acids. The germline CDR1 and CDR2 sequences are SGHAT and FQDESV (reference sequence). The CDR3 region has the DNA TGTGCCAGCAGCAACCGACTTGGTGAAGAGACCCAGTACTTC. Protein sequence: CASSNRLGEETQYF.

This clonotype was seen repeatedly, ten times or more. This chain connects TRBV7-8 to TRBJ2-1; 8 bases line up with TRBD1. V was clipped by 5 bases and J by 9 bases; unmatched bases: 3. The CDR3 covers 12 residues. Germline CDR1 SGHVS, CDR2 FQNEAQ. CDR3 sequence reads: CASSRQGAEQFF. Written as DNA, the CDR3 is TGTGCCAGCAGCCGCCAGGGGGCTGAGCAGTTCTTC. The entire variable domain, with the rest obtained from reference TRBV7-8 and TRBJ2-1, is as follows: GAGVSQSPRYKVAKRGQDVALRCDPISGHVSLFWYQQALGQGPEFLTYFQNEAQLDKSGLPSDRFFAERPEGSVSTLKIQRTQQEDSAVYLCASSRQGAEQFFGPGTRLTVL.

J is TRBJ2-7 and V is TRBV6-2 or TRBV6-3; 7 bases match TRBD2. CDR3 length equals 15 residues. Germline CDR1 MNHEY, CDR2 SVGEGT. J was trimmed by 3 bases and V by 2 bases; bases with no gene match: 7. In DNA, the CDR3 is TGTGCCAGCAGTTACCCCAGGGACTACGACTACGAGCAGTACTTC. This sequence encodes CASSYPRDYDYEQYF.

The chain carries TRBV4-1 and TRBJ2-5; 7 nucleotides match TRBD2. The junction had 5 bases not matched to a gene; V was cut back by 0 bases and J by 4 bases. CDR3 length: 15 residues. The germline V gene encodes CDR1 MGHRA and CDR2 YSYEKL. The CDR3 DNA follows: TGCGCCAGCAGCCAAGATTTGCTAGCGGTAGAGACCCAGTACTTC. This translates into CASSQDLLAVETQYF.

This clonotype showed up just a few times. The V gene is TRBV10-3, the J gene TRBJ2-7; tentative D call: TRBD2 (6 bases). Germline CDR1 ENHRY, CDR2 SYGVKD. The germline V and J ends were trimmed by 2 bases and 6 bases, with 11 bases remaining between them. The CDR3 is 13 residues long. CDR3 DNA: TGTGCCATCAGTGAGACGACTAGTTCCGAGCAGTACTTC. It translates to CAISETTSSEQYF.

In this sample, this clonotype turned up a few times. This CDR3 is CASSYTFDGNTEAFF. In nucleotides, the CDR3 is TGTGCCAGCAGTTACACCTTCGACGGGAACACTGAAGCTTTCTTT. V usage is TRBV6-5 and J usage is TRBJ1-1; D is unresolved. V dropped 2 bases and J dropped 1 base, with 11 bases sitting between them. CDR1 MNHEY and CDR2 SVGAGI come from the germline V gene. The CDR3 loop spans 15 amino acids.

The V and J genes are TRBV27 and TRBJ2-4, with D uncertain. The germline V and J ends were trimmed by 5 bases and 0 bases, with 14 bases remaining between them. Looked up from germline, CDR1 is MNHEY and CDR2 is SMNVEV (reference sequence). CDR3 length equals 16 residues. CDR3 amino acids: CASSPRIGLAKNIQYF. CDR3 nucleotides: TGTGCCAGCAGTCCAAGGATAGGTCTAGCCAAAAACATTCAGTACTTC.

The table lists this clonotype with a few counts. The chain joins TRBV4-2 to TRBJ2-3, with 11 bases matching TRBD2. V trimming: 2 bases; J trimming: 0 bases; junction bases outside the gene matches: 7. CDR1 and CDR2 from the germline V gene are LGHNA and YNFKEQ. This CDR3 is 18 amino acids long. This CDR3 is CASSQFQTSGASTDTQYF. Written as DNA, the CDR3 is TGTGCCAGCAGCCAATTCCAGACTAGCGGGGCTAGCACAGATACGCAGTATTTT.

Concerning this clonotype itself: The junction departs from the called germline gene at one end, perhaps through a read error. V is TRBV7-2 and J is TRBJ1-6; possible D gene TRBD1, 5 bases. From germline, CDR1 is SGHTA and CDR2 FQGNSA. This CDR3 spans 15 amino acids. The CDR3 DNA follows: TGTGCCAGCAGCTTAGCGATAGACAGTACCCCAGGAACGGTGTGG. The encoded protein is CASSLAIDSTPGTVW.

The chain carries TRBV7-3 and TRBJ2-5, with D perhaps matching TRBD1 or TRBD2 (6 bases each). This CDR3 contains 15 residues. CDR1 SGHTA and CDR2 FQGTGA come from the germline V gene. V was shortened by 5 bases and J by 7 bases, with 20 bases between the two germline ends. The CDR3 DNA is TGTGCCAGCAGCCCCTCTGGTGGGGGGCCGGGGACCCAGTACTTC. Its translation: CASSPSGGGPGTQYF.

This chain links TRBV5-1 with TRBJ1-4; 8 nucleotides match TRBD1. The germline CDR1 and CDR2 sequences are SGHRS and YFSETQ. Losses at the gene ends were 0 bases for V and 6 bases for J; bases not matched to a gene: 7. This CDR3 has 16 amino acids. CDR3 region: CASSLGRTGRYEKLFF. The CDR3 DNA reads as TGCGCCAGCAGCTTGGGCCGGACAGGGAGGTATGAAAAACTGTTTTTT.

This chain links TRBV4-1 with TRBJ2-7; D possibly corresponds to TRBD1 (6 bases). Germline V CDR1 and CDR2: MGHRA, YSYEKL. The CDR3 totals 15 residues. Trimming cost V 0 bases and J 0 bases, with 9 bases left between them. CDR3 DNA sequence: TGCGCCAGCAGCCAAGACAGGGGCAGCTCCTACGAGCAGTACGTC. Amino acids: CASSQDRGSSYEQYV.

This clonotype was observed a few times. The CDR3 region is CASSRLGRGLNEKLFF. The CDR3 DNA follows: TGCGCCAGCAGCCGGCTGGGCAGGGGCCTAAATGAAAAACTGTTTTTT. The chain is built from TRBV5-1 and TRBJ1-4, with D perhaps TRBD1 (6 bases). Trimming took 4 bases from V and 5 from J, leaving 18 bases between them. The germline V gene has CDR1 SGHRS and CDR2 YFSETQ. The CDR3 consists of 16 residues.

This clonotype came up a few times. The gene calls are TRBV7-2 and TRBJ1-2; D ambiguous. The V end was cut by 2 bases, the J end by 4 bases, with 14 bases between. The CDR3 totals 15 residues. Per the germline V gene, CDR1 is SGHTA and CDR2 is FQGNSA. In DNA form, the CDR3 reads TGTGCCAGCAGCTTAAGTCCCTACCCGTCCTATGGCTACACCTTC. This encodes CASSLSPYPSYGYTF.

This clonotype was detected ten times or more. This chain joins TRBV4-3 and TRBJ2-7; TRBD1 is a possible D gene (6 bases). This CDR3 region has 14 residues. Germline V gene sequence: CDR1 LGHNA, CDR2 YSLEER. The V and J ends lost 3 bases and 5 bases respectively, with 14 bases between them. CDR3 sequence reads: CASSQEQGSDEQYF. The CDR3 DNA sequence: TGCGCCAGCAGCCAGGAACAGGGTTCCGACGAGCAGTACTTC.

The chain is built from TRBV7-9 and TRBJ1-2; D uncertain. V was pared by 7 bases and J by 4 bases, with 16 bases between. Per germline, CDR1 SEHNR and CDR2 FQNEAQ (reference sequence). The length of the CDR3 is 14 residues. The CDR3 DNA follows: TGTGCCAGCACCCTAGGAGGGTGGAGCTATGGCTACACCTTC. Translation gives CASTLGGWSYGYTF.

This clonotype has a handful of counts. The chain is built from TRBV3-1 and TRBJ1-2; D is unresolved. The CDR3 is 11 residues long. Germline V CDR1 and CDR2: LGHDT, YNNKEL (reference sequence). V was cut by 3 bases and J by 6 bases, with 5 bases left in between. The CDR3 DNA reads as TGTGCCAGCAGCCACGGGGATGGCTACACCTTC. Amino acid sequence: CASSHGDGYTF.

Here the CDR3 reads CASMPGLATNEQFF. CDR3 sequence (DNA): TGTGCCAGCATGCCGGGACTAGCGACGAATGAGCAGTTCTTC. The chain joins TRBV2 to TRBJ2-1; 10 bases map to TRBD2. With V trimmed by 7 bases and J by 7 bases, 7 bases remained unmatched. Germline assignment: CDR1 SNHLY and CDR2 FYNNEI. The length of the CDR3 is 14 residues.

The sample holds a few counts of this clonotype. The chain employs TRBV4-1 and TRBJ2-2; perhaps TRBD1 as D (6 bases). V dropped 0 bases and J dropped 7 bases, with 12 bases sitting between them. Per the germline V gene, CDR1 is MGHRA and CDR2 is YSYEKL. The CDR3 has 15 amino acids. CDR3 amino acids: CASSQEGADGGELFF. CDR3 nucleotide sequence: TGCGCCAGCAGCCAAGAGGGGGCAGATGGCGGGGAGCTGTTTTTT.